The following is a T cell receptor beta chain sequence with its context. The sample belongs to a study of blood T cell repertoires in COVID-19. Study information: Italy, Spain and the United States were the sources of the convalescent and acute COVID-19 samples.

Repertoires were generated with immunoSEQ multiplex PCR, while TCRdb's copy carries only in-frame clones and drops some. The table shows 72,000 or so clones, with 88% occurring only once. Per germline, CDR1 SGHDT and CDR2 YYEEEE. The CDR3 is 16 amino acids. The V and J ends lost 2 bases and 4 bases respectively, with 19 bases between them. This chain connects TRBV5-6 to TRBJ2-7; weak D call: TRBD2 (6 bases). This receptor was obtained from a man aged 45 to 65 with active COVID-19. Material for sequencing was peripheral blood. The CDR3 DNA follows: TGTGCCAGCAGCTTAACACCCGGGAGAGCCCCTTACGAGCAGTACTTC. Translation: CASSLTPGRAPYEQYF.